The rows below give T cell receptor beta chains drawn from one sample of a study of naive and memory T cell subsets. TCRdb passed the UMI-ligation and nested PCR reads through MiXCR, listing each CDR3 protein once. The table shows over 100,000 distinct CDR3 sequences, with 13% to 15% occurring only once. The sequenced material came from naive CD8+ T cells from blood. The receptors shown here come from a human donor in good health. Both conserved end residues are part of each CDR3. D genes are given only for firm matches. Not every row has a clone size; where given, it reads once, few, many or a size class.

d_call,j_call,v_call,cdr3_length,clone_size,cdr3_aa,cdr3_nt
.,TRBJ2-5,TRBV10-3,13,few,CAISESQGETQYF,TGTGCCATCAGTGAGTCCCAGGGGGAGACCCAGTACTTC
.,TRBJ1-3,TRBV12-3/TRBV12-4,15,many,CASIAATSSGNTIYF,TGTGCCAGCATCGCAGCCACCTCCTCTGGAAACACCATATATTTT
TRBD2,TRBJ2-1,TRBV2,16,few,CASEVGGGRSYNEQFF,TGTGCCAGCGAGGTGGGCGGGGGGAGATCCTACAATGAGCAGTTCTTC
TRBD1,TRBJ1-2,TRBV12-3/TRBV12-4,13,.,CASVGGNPYGYTF,TGTGCCAGCGTAGGGGGCAATCCATATGGCTACACCTTC
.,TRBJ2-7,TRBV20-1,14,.,CSARGEINFYEQYF,TGCAGTGCTAGAGGAGAGATAAACTTCTACGAGCAGTACTTC
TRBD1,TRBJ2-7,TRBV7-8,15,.,CASSPTGTGNREQYF,TGTGCCAGCAGCCCAACCGGGACAGGGAATCGGGAGCAGTACTTC
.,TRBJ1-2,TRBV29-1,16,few,CSVEESPEGSGYGYTF,TGCAGCGTTGAAGAGTCCCCGGAGGGGTCGGGCTATGGCTACACCTTC
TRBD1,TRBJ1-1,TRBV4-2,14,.,CASSHNQGGTEAFF,TGTGCCAGCAGCCACAATCAGGGGGGGACTGAAGCTTTCTTT
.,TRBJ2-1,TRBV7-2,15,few,CASSPQGSGYNEQFF,TGTGCCAGCAGCCCTCAGGGGTCGGGGTACAATGAGCAGTTCTTC
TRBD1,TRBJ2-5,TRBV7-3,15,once,CASSLGTGGEETQYF,TGTGCCAGCAGCCTAGGGACAGGGGGGGAGGAGACCCAGTACTTC
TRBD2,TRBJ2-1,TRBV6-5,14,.,CASSGGEDYNEQFF,TGTGCCAGCAGTGGGGGGGAGGACTACAATGAGCAGTTCTTC
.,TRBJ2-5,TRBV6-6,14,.,CASSRSRGGETQYF,TGTGCCAGCAGCCGGAGCAGGGGCGGAGAGACCCAGTACTTC
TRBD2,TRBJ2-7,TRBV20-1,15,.,CSARDGDYSSYEQYF,TGCAGTGCTAGAGACGGGGACTACAGCTCCTACGAGCAGTACTTC
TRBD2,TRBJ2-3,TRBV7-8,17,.,CASSLGSSGSNTDTQYF,TGTGCCAGCAGCTTAGGGTCTAGCGGGAGCAACACAGATACGCAGTATTTT
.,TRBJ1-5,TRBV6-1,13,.,CASCESGNQPQHF,TGTGCCAGCTGTGAATCCGGCAATCAGCCCCAGCATTTT
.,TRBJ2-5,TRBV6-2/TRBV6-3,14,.,CASKIRRSGETQYF,TGTGCCAGCAAAATCCGCCGAAGTGGGGAGACCCAGTACTTC
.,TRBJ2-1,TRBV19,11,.,CASARDNEQFF,TGTGCCAGCGCAAGAGACAATGAGCAGTTCTTC
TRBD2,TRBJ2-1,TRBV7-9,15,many,CASSLSLASYNEQFF,TGTGCCAGCAGCTTGTCACTAGCGTCCTACAATGAGCAGTTCTTC
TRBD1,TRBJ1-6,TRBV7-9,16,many,CASSSTGPEMDSPLHF,TGTGCCAGCAGCTCGACAGGGCCCGAGATGGATTCACCCCTCCACTTT
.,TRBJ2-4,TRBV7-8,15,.,CASSYHPRQGQDQYF,TGTGCCAGCAGCTACCACCCAAGGCAGGGTCAAGACCAGTACTTC
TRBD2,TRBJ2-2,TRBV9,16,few,CASSPWSGSNTGELFF,TGTGCCAGCTCGCCGTGGAGCGGGAGTAACACCGGGGAGCTGTTTTTT
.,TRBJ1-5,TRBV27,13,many,CASSSTPNQPQHF,TGTGCCAGCAGTTCTACCCCCAATCAGCCCCAGCATTTT
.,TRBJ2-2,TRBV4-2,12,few,CASSQDRGELFF,TGTGCCAGCAGCCAAGACAGGGGGGAGCTGTTTTTT
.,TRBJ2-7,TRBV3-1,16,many,CASTPGQTVPTYEQYF,TGTGCCAGCACCCCCGGACAGACAGTTCCCACCTACGAGCAGTACTTC
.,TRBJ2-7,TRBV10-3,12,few,CAISPQGSEQYF,TGTGCCATCAGTCCACAGGGTTCGGAGCAGTACTTC
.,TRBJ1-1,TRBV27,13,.,CASSLNKNTEAFF,TGTGCCAGCAGTTTAAATAAGAACACTGAAGCTTTCTTT
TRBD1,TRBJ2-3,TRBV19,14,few,CASSEGARTDTQYF,TGTGCCAGTAGTGAGGGGGCTAGAACAGATACGCAGTATTTT
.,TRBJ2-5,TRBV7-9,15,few,CASSGRDSVQETQYF,TGTGCCAGCAGCGGCAGGGATTCGGTCCAAGAGACCCAGTACTTC
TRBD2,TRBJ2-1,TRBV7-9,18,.,CASSLVARTSGSYNEQFF,TGTGCCAGCAGCTTAGTCGCTAGGACTAGCGGGAGCTACAATGAGCAGTTCTTC
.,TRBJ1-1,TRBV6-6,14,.,CASSGDLGGTEAFF,TGTGCCAGCAGCGGGGACCTTGGAGGCACTGAAGCTTTCTTT
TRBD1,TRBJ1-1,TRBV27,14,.,CASSWTGQGTEAFF,TGTGCCAGCAGTTGGACAGGGCAGGGCACTGAAGCTTTCTTT
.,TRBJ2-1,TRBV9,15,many,CASSFSPGLDNEQFF,TGTGCCAGCAGCTTCAGCCCTGGACTCGACAATGAGCAGTTCTTC
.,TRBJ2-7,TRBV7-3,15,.,CASSLGTGKFYEQYF,TGTGCCAGCAGCTTAGGTACAGGGAAGTTTTACGAGCAGTACTTC
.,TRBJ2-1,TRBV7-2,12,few,CASSYIRDGKFF,TGTGCCAGCAGCTATATCCGGGATGGCAAGTTCTTC
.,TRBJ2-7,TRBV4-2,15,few,CASSQPGRGTYEQYF,TGTGCCAGCAGCCAACCTGGGAGGGGGACCTACGAGCAGTACTTC
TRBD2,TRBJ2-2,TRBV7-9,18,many,CASSFHGTSGSRPGELFF,TGTGCCAGCAGCTTTCATGGGACTAGCGGGAGTAGACCCGGGGAGCTGTTTTTT
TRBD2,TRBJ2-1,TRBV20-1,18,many,CSARVLSGGPSSYNEQFF,TGCAGTGCTAGAGTTCTTAGCGGGGGGCCGAGCTCCTACAATGAGCAGTTCTTC
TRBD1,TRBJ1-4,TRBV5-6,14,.,CASSFGTDPEKLFF,TGTGCCAGCAGCTTTGGGACAGACCCGGAAAAACTGTTTTTT
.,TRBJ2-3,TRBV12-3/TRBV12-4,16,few,CASSPPFGLMQDTQYF,TGTGCCAGCAGTCCCCCCTTTGGGCTCATGCAAGATACGCAGTATTTT
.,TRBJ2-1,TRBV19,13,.,CASSPGLPNEQFF,TGTGCCAGTAGCCCGGGACTTCCAAATGAGCAGTTCTTC